This T cell receptor (beta chain) was identified in a study of blood T cells in healthy people across ages. Notes on this clonotype: Its cognate antigen is unknown.

Each sample yielded at least 5 micrograms of PBMC total RNA. Study-level findings and limits: In the absence of known donor CMV status, changes in expanded clonotypes were possibly confounded. There was a strong correlation between TCR beta diversity and naive T cell percentage. With age, beta diversity per million T cells declined roughly linearly, significantly by 40.

A second PCR, run for about 6 to 11 cycles, used a sample-barcoded 5' primer plus a J-beta primer mix. Using its own MiXCR run on the 5' RACE reads, TCRdb lists one record per CDR3 protein. The sample has hundreds of thousands of distinct CDR3 sequences, 55% to 70% seen once. Material for sequencing was blood. The sequence was collected from a man younger than 45 in good health.

The CDR3 DNA reads TGCGCCAGCAGCTTGGTTTTGAGCTCCTACAATGAGCAGTTCTTC. Protein sequence: CASSLVLSSYNEQFF. The chain couples TRBV5-1 to TRBJ2-1; no definite D call. CDR3 size: 15 residues. Deletions cut 0 bases from V and 0 bases from J, with 7 bases between. The germline V gene encodes CDR1 SGHRS and CDR2 YFSETQ.